Listed below are T cell receptor beta chains from one sample, sequenced in a study of blood T cell repertoires in COVID-19. Sequencing was performed with immunoSEQ multiplex PCR; in TCRdb, only in-frame clones are kept and a portion is missing. The sample has roughly 410,000 clones; about 87% are singletons. The specimen sequenced was peripheral blood. All receptors come from a woman aged 60 to 75 with COVID-19, enrolled during active disease. Both conserved end residues are part of each CDR3. D genes are given only for firm matches. Size tells how often a clone was seen (once, few, many) or the class of an expanded clone, and some rows leave it out.

V	D	length	J	size	DNA	CDR3
TRBV28	.	15	TRBJ2-3	.	TGTGCCAGCACCAGATCAGGGTCTAGCACAGATACGCAGTATTTT	CASTRSGSSTDTQYF
TRBV3-1/TRBV3-2	.	14	TRBJ2-7	.	TGTGCCAGCAGCCGGGCCTCGAGGGACTACGAGCAGTACTTC	CASSRASRDYEQYF
TRBV2	.	13	TRBJ1-6	.	TGTGCCAGCATGGGGAGGTATAATTCACCCCTCCACTTT	CASMGRYNSPLHF
TRBV5-1	TRBD2	16	TRBJ2-5	.	TGCGCCAGCAGCTATAGTAGCGGGGGGACCCAAGAGACCCAGTACTTC	CASSYSSGGTQETQYF
TRBV7-8	.	13	TRBJ1-1	.	TGTGCCAGCCGAGTGTCCTTAAACACTGAAGCTTTCTTT	CASRVSLNTEAFF
TRBV28	TRBD2	18	TRBJ2-5	.	TGTGCCAGCAGTTCACCTGCCGTAGCGGGGGGGCTCCAAGAGACCCAGTACTTC	CASSSPAVAGGLQETQYF
TRBV28	.	11	TRBJ2-7	.	TGTGCCAGCAGTTTAGAGGGCGAGCAGTACTTC	CASSLEGEQYF
TRBV7-7	.	13	TRBJ1-5	.	TGTGCTAGCAGCGATGGACTAGCTCAGCCCCAGCATTTT	CASSDGLAQPQHF
TRBV7-9	TRBD2	15	TRBJ2-5	.	TGTGCCAGCAGCTTAGGAGGGACTAGCGGGGAGACCCAGTACTTC	CASSLGGTSGETQYF
TRBV5-1	TRBD1	12	TRBJ2-7	once	TGCGCCAGCAGCTTGGGACAGGGTAAGGAGTACTTC	CASSLGQGKEYF
TRBV3-1/TRBV3-2	.	15	TRBJ1-6	.	TGTGCCAGCAGCCCTTGGGGAGTGGGGAAGTCACCCCTCCACTTT	CASSPWGVGKSPLHF
TRBV9	TRBD1	17	TRBJ1-3	.	TGTGCCAGCAGCGTGAGCGGACAGGGGACGGCTGGAAACACCATATATTTT	CASSVSGQGTAGNTIYF
TRBV7-3	.	14	TRBJ1-5	.	TGTGCCAGCAGCGCCAGGGGAGGGAATCAGCCCCAGCATTTT	CASSARGGNQPQHF
TRBV6-5	TRBD1	14	TRBJ1-5	.	TGTGCCAGCGGGGGGGACAGGGGAAATCAGCCCCAGCATTTT	CASGGDRGNQPQHF
TRBV6-5	.	15	TRBJ2-1	.	TGTGCCAGCAGTCGGGTTTTGGCCTCCTACAATGAGCAGTTCTTC	CASSRVLASYNEQFF
TRBV19	.	11	TRBJ1-2	.	TGTGCCAGTAGTGATCGGGAGGGCTACACCTTC	CASSDREGYTF
TRBV5-5	.	15	TRBJ1-1	.	TGTGCCAGCAGCTTGGCCGGGGGTGGGAACACTGAAGCTTTCTTT	CASSLAGGGNTEAFF
TRBV5-1	.	13	TRBJ1-5	.	TGCGCCAGCAGCTTGGTGGCGGGACAGCCCCAGCATTTT	CASSLVAGQPQHF
TRBV27	.	16	TRBJ2-5	.	TGTGCCAGCAGTACAACCCCCTCAAGCGTGCGAGAGACCCAGTACTTC	CASSTTPSSVRETQYF
TRBV28	.	15	TRBJ1-5	.	TGTGCCAGCAGCTCTGCAGGGGAGGGGAATCAGCCCCAGCATTTT	CASSSAGEGNQPQHF
TRBV9	.	15	TRBJ2-3	once	TGTGCCAGCAGCGTAGCGCACTACCGCACAGATACGCAGTATTTT	CASSVAHYRTDTQYF
TRBV11-2	.	17	TRBJ1-4	.	TGTGCCAGCAGGCGAGGCAGGGGCGATCCAACTAATGAAAAACTGTTTTTT	CASRRGRGDPTNEKLFF